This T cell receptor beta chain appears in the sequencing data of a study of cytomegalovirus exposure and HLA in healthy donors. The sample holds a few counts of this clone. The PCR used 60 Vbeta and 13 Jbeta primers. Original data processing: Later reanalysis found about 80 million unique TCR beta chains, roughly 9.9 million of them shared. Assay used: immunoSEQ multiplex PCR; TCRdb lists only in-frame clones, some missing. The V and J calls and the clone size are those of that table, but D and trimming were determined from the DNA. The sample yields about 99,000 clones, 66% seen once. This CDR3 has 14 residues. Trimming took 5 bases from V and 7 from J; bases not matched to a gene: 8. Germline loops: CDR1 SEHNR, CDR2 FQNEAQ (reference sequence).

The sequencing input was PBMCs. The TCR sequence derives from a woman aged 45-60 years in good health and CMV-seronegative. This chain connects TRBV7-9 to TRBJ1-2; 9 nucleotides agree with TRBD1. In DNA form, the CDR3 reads TGTGCCAGCAGCCGACTACAGGGGGCGCGTGGCTACACCTTC. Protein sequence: CASSRLQGARGYTF.